This record concerns one T cell receptor (beta chain) sequence. This sample was taken from a study of shared clonotypes between healthy human individuals. The CDR3 extends over 15 amino acids. V shed 0 bases and J shed 7 bases, with 12 bases lying between them. Germline assignment: CDR1 LGHNA and CDR2 YNFKEQ. TCRdb's copy holds only in-frame clones and misses some; the assay was immunoSEQ multiplex PCR. This sample has about 1 million clones, with about 70% found just once. This TCR came from a man between 18 and 35 years old in good health. The source material was memory CD4+ T cells sorted from blood. Stated subset: CD45RA-negative fraction. The chain recombines TRBV4-2 with TRBJ2-2; D is uncertain. The CDR3 DNA reads TGTGCCAGCAGCCAAGACGGGTCGATTGTCGGGGAGCTGTTTTTT. Translation gives CASSQDGSIVGELFF.